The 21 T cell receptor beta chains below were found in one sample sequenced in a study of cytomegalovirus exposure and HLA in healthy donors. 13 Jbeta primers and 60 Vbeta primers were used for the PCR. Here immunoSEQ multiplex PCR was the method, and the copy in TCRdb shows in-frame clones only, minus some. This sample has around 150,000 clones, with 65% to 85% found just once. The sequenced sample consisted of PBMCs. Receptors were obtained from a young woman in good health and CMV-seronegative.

For the CDR3, the DNA is TGTGCCAGCAGTCTACAGGGGGTCCGGAGGACTGGAAACACCATATATTTT. It is translated as CASSLQGVRRTGNTIYF. The chain recombines TRBV28 with TRBJ1-3; 8 nucleotides line up with TRBD1. The V gene's germline CDR1 is MDHEN and CDR2 SYDVKM. V shed 5 bases and J 2 bases; nucleotides not matched to a gene: 11. This CDR3 comprises 17 residues. Full variable domain (remainder filled in from reference TRBV28 and TRBJ1-3): DVKVTQSSRYLVKRTGEKVFLECVQDMDHENMFWYRQDPGLGLRLIYFSYDVKMKEKGDIPEGYSVSREKKERFSLILESASTNQTSMYLCASSLQGVRRTGNTIYFGEGSWLTVV.

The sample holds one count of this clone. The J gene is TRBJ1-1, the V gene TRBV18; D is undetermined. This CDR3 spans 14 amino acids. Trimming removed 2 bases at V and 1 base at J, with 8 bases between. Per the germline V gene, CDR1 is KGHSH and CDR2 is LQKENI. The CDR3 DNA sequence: TGTGCCAGCTCACCATTATCCAGGAACACTGAAGCTTTCTTT. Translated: CASSPLSRNTEAFF.

The CDR3 DNA follows: TGTGCCAGCAGCCAAACAGACCTCTATGGCTACACCTTC. It specifies CASSQTDLYGYTF. The genes are TRBV16 and TRBJ1-2; D not certain. Trimming cost V 2 bases and J 4 bases, with 8 bases left between them. CDR3 length equals 13 residues. In germline, CDR1 is KGHSY, CDR2 FQNENV. The whole variable domain, remainder taken from reference TRBV16 and TRBJ1-2, is GEEVAQTPKHLVRGEGQKAKLYCAPIKGHSYVFWYQQVLKNEFKFLISFQNENVFDETGMPKERFSAKCLPNSPCSLEIQATKLEDSAVYFCASSQTDLYGYTFGSGTRLTVV.

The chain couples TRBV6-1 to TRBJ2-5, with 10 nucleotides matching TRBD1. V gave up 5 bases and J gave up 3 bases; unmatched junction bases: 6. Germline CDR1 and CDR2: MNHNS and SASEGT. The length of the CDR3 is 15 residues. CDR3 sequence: CASSSPGQGKETQYF. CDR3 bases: TGTGCCAGCAGTTCTCCGGGACAGGGGAAAGAGACCCAGTACTTC.

The chain's CDR3 is CASSFEAGGYLDTQYF. DNA of the CDR3: TGTGCCAGCAGTTTCGAGGCGGGGGGGTATCTAGATACGCAGTATTTT. This chain links TRBV28 with TRBJ2-3; 9 bases align to TRBD2. The trim removed 3 bases at V and 5 bases at J, leaving 9 bases unmatched. This CDR3 has 16 amino acids. The V gene's germline CDR1 is MDHEN and CDR2 SYDVKM. Together with reference TRBV28 and TRBJ2-3, the CDR3 gives the full variable domain: DVKVTQSSRYLVKRTGEKVFLECVQDMDHENMFWYRQDPGLGLRLIYFSYDVKMKEKGDIPEGYSVSREKKERFSLILESASTNQTSMYLCASSFEAGGYLDTQYFGPGTRLTVL.

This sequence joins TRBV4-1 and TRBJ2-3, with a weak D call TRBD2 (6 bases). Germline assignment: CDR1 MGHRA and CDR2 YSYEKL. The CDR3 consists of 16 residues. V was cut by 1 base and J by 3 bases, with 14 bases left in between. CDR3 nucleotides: TGCGCCAGCAGCCAAGTGTTCAGTGCGGGGACAGATACGCAGTATTTT. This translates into CASSQVFSAGTDTQYF.

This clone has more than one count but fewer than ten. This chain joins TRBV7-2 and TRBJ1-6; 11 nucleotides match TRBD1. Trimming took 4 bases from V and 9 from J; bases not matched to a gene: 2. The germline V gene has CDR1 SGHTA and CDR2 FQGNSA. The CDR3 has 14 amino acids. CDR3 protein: CASSSGTGGSPLHF. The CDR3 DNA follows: TGTGCCAGCAGCTCTGGGACAGGGGGTTCACCCCTCCACTTT.

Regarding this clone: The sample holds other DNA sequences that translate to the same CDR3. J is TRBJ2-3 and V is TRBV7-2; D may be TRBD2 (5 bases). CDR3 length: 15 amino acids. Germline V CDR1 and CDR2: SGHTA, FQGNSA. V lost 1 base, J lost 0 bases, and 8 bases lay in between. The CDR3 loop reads CASSLGGLSTDTQYF. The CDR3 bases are TGTGCCAGCAGCTTAGGCGGGCTTAGCACAGATACGCAGTATTTT.

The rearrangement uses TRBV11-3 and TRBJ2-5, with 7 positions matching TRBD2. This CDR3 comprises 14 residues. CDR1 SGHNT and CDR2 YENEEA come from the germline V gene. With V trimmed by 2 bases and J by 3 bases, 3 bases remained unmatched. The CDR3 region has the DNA TGTGCCAGCAGCTTACGGGGACTAAAAGAGACCCAGTACTTC. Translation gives CASSLRGLKETQYF.

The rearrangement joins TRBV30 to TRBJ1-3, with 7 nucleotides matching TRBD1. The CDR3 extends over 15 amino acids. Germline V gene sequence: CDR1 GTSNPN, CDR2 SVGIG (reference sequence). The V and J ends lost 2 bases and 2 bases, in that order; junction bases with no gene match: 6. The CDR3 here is CAWSTPRGAGNTIYF. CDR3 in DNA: TGTGCCTGGAGTACCCCCAGGGGGGCTGGAAACACCATATATTTT.

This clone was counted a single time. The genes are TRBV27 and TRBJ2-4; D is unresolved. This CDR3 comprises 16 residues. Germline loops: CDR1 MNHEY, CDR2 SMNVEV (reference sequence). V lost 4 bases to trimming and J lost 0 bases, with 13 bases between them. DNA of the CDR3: TGTGCCAGCAGTTCCCCTATAAGATTAGCCAAAAACATTCAGTACTTC. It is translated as CASSSPIRLAKNIQYF.

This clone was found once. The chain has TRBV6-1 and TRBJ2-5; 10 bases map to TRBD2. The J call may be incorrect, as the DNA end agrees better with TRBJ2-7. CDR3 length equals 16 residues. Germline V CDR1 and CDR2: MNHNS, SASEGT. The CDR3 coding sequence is TGTGCCAGCAGTGAACTAGCGGGGGCTCCAACCTACGAGCAGTACTTC. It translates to CASSELAGAPTYEQYF.

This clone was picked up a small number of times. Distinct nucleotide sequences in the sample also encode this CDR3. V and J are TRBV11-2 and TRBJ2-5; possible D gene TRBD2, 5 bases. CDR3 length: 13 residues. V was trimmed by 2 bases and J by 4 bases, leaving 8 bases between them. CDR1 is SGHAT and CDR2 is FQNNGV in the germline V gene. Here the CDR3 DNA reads TGTGCCAGCAGCTTAAGCAGCGGAGAGACCCAGTACTTC. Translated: CASSLSSGETQYF. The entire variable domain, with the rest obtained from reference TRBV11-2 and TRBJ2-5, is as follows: EAGVAQSPRYKIIEKRQSVAFWCNPISGHATLYWYQQILGQGPKLLIQFQNNGVVDDSQLPKDRFSAERLKGVDSTLKIQPAKLEDSAVYLCASSLSSGETQYFGPGTRLLVL.

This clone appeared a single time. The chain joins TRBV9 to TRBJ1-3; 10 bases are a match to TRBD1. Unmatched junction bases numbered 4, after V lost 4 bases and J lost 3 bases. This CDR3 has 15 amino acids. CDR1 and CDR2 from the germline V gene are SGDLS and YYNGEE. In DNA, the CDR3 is TGTGCCAGCAGCCCGGGACAGGGGAATGGAAACACCATATATTTT. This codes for CASSPGQGNGNTIYF.

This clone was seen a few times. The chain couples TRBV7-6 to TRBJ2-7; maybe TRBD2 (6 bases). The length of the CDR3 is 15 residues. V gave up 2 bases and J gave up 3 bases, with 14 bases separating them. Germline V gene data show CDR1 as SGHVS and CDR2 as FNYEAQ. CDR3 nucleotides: TGTGCCAGCAGCTTAAGTGACGGGGGAAACTACGAGCAGTACTTC. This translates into CASSLSDGGNYEQYF.

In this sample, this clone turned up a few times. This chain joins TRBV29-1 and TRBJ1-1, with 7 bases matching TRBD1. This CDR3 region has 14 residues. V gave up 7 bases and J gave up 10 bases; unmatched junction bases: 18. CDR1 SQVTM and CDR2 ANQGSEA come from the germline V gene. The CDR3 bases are TGCAGCGCCAGGGGGGATTCAATATATAGGGGAGCTTTCTTT. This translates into CSARGDSIYRGAFF. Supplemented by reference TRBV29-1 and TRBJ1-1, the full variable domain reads SAVISQKPSRDICQRGTSLTIQCQVDSQVTMMFWYRQQPGQSLTLIATANQGSEATYESGFVIDKFPISRPNLTFSTLTVSNMSPEDSSIYLCSARGDSIYRGAFFGQGTRLTVV.

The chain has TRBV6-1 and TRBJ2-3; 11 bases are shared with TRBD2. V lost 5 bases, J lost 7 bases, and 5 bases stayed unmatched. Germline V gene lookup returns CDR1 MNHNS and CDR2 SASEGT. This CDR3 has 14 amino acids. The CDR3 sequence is CASSLVAGGNTQYF. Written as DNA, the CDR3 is TGTGCCAGCAGTCTAGTAGCGGGGGGGAATACGCAGTATTTT.

In nucleotides, the CDR3 is TGTGCCAGCAGGGACAGGGGCGATGAGCAGTTCTTC. As protein: CASRDRGDEQFF. The J gene is TRBJ2-1, the V gene TRBV7-9; 9 bases fit TRBD1. The CDR3 contains 12 residues. V shed 6 bases and J 8 bases; nucleotides not matched to a gene: 2. Germline CDR1 SEHNR, CDR2 FQNEAQ (reference sequence). The full variable domain, its missing parts supplied by reference TRBV7-9 and TRBJ2-1, is DTGVSQNPRHKITKRGQNVTFRCDPISEHNRLYWYRQTLGQGPEFLTYFQNEAQLEKSRLLSDRFSAERPKGSFSTLEIQRTEQGDSAMYLCASRDRGDEQFFGPGTRLTVL.

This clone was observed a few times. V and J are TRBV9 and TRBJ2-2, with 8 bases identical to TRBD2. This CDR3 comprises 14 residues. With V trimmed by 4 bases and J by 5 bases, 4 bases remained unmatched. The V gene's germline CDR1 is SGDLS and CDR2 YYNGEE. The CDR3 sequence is CASSYRGGTGELFF. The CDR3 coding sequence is TGTGCCAGCAGCTACCGCGGGGGGACCGGGGAGCTGTTTTTT. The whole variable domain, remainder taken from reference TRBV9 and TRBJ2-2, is DSGVTQTPKHLITATGQRVTLRCSPRSGDLSVYWYQQSLDQGLQFLIQYYNGEERAKGNILERFSAQQFPDLHSELNLSSLELGDSALYFCASSYRGGTGELFFGEGSRLTVL.

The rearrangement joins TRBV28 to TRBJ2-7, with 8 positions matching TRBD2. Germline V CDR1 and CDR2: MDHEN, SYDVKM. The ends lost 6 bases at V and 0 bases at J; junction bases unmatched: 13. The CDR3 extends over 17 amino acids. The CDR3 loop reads CASSLNLRGGDSYEQYF. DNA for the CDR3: TGTGCCAGCAGCTTAAACCTACGGGGGGGAGACTCCTACGAGCAGTACTTC.

In DNA, the CDR3 is TGTGCCAGCAGCTCCCGCGGGGAGATACAGGGGGCAACTGGAAACACCATATATTTT. As protein: CASSSRGEIQGATGNTIYF. V is TRBV7-6 and J is TRBJ1-3; the match to TRBD1 covers 9 bases. The CDR3 covers 19 residues. The germline V gene encodes CDR1 SGHVS and CDR2 FNYEAQ. V lost 4 bases, J lost 2 bases, and 15 bases stayed unmatched. The full variable domain, in which reference TRBV7-6 and TRBJ1-3 provide the parts outside the CDR3, is GAGVSQSPRYKVTKRGQDVALRCDPISGHVSLYWYRQALGQGPEFLTYFNYEAQQDKSGLPNDRFSAERPEGSISTLTIQRTEQRDSAMYRCASSSRGEIQGATGNTIYFGEGSWLTVV.